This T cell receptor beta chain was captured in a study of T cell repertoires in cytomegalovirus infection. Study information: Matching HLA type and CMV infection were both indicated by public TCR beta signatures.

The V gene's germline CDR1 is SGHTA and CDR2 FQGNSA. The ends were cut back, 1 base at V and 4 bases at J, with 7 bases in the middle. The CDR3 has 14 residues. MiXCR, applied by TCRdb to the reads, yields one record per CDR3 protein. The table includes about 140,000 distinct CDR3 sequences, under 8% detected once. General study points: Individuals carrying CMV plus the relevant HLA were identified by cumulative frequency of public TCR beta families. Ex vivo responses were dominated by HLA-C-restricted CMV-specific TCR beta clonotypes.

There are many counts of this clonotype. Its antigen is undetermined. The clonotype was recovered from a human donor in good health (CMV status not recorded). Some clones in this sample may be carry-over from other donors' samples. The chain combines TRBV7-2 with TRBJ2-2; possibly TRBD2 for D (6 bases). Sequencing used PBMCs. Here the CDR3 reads CASSLVGGTGELFF. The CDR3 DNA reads TGTGCCAGCAGCTTAGTCGGGGGCACCGGGGAGCTGTTTTTT.